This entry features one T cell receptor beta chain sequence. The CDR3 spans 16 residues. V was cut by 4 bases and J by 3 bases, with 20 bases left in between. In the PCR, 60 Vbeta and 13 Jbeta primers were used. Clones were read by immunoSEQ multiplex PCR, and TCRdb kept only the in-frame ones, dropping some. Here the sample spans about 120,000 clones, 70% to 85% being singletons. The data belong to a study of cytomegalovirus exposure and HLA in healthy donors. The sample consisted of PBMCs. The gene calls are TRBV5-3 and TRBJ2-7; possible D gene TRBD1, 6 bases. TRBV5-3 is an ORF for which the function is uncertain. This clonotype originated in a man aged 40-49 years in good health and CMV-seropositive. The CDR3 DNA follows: TGTGCCAGAAGCGGGGGTAGACAGGAACTAAACTACGAGCAGTACTTC. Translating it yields CARSGGRQELNYEQYF.